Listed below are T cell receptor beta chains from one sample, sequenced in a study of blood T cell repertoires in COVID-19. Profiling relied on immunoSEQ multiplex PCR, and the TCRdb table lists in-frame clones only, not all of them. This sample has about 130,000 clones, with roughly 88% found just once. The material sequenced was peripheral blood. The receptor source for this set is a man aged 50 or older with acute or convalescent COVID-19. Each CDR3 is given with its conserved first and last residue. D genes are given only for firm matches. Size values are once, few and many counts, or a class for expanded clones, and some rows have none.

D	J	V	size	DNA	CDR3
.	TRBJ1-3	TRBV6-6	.	TGTGCCAGCAGTTACCAGGGGCAGGGAAACACCATATATTTT	CASSYQGQGNTIYF
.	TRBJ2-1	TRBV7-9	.	TGTGCCAGCAAGAACCGGGACTCAGCCCTAAATGAGCAGTTCTTC	CASKNRDSALNEQFF
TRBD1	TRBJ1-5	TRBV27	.	TGTGCCAGTCCCGCCCCGGGACAGGGGCACAACGGCAATCAGCCCCAGCATTTT	CASPAPGQGHNGNQPQHF
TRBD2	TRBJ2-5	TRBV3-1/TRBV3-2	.	TGTGCCAGCAGCCAAAACCCTAGCGGGAAAGAGACCCAGTACTTC	CASSQNPSGKETQYF
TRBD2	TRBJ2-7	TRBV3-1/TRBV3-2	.	TGTGCCAGCAGCCAAGTTCGGACTAGCGGAGGCTCCTACGAGCAGTACTTC	CASSQVRTSGGSYEQYF
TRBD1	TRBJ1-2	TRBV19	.	TGTGCCAGTAGCAGGGGGGTGGACTATGGCTACACCTTC	CASSRGVDYGYTF
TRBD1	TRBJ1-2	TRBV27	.	TGTGCCAGCAGTTTAAGGGGGCAATATGGCTACACCTTC	CASSLRGQYGYTF
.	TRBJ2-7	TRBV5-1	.	TGCGCCAGCAGCGTAACGGGACAACTGGGGTACGAGCAGTACTTC	CASSVTGQLGYEQYF
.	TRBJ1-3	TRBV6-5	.	TGTGCCAGCAGTTACGGTGGGGCTTCGGGTGGAAACACCATATATTTT	CASSYGGASGGNTIYF
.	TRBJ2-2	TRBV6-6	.	TGTGCCAGCAACCTGGACTTGGGGAACACCGGGGAGCTGTTTTTT	CASNLDLGNTGELFF
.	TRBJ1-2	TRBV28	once	TGTGCCAGCAGTCCCGGGTCTCATAACTATGGCTACACCTTC	CASSPGSHNYGYTF
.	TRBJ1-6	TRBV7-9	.	TGTGCCAGCAGCTTGGGCATAATAAATTCACCCCTCCACTTT	CASSLGIINSPLHF
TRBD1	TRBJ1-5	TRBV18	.	TGTGCCAGCTCACCAGAGGCAGGGGGCCAGCCCCAGCATTTT	CASSPEAGGQPQHF
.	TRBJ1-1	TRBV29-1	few	TGCAGCGTGGCTGACAGTTATTACACTGAAGCTTTCTTT	CSVADSYYTEAFF
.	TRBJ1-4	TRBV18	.	TGTGCCAGCTCTCAAGGACAGTATGAAAAACTGTTTTTT	CASSQGQYEKLFF
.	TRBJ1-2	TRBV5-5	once	TGTGCCAGCAGCTTGTTGCAGGACACCCTGCCTGGTTATGGCTACACCTTC	CASSLLQDTLPGYGYTF
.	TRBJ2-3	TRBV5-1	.	TGCGCCAGCAGCTTGGGGGACACCACAGATACGCAGTATTTT	CASSLGDTTDTQYF